These 22 T cell receptor beta chains originate from one sample sequenced in a study of blood T cell repertoires in COVID-19. Method: immunoSEQ multiplex PCR; TCRdb's copy keeps in-frame clones and lacks some. The sample records approximately 210,000 clones, just under 85% being singletons. The sequencing sample was made of peripheral blood. The source is a woman aged 50 to 60 with active or convalescent COVID-19.

This clone has only one observation. The genes are TRBV18 and TRBJ1-1; the D is unclear. Deletions cut 3 bases from V and 5 bases from J, with 10 bases between. This CDR3 spans 13 amino acids. Germline V gene data show CDR1 as KGHSH and CDR2 as LQKENI. The CDR3 nucleotides read TGTGCCAGCTCACCGCGAGTTGTGACTGAAGCTTTCTTT. It specifies CASSPRVVTEAFF.

The chain employs TRBV5-1 and TRBJ1-3; 9 positions agree with TRBD1. With V trimmed by 0 bases and J by 3 bases, 10 bases remained unmatched. Germline CDR1 is SGHRS and CDR2 is YFSETQ. The CDR3 sequence is 18 residues long. As DNA, the CDR3 is TGCGCCAGCAGCTTGGTCCCGGGACAGGGTCGGAGTGGAAACACCATATATTTT. Its translation is CASSLVPGQGRSGNTIYF.

The rearrangement links TRBV11-2 to TRBJ2-3, with TRBD1 matching 10 bases. The length of the CDR3 is 14 residues. Germline V lookup: CDR1 SGHAT, CDR2 FQNNGV. Losses at the gene ends were 4 bases for V and 8 bases for J; bases not matched to a gene: 6. In nucleotides, the CDR3 is TGTGCCAGCAGCTCGGACAGGGGGTTTGGTACGCAGTATTTT. Its protein is CASSSDRGFGTQYF. Full variable domain (outside the CDR3, taken from reference TRBV11-2 and TRBJ2-3): EAGVAQSPRYKIIEKRQSVAFWCNPISGHATLYWYQQILGQGPKLLIQFQNNGVVDDSQLPKDRFSAERLKGVDSTLKIQPAKLEDSAVYLCASSSDRGFGTQYFGPGTRLTVL.

In this sample, this clone turned up once. This chain connects TRBV19 to TRBJ1-5; TRBD1 is a possible D gene (6 bases). Trimming pared 3 bases from V and 6 bases from J, leaving 15 bases between. This CDR3 has 15 residues. Germline assignment: CDR1 LNHDA and CDR2 SQIVND (reference sequence). CDR3 coding DNA: TGTGCCAGTAGTATCCCAGTTGGGGGCGGTCAGCCCCAGCATTTT. Encoded protein: CASSIPVGGGQPQHF. The full variable domain, with the rest looked up from reference TRBV19 and TRBJ1-5, is DGGITQSPKYLFRKEGQNVTLSCEQNLNHDAMYWYRQDPGQGLRLIYYSQIVNDFQKGDIAEGYSVSREKKESFPLTVTSAQKNPTAFYLCASSIPVGGGQPQHFGDGTRLSIL.

This chain joins TRBV12-3 or TRBV12-4 and TRBJ2-7, with a weak D call TRBD1 (5 bases). This CDR3 is 13 amino acids long. Trimming removed 3 bases from V and 6 bases from J, with 12 bases in between. This chain's CDR3 is CASSFSPGSEQYF. The CDR3 nucleotides are TGTGCCAGCAGTTTTAGCCCAGGGTCCGAGCAGTACTTC.

The rearrangement joins TRBV10-2 to TRBJ2-7; 9 nucleotides align to TRBD1. This CDR3 comprises 13 residues. The germline gives CDR1 WSHSY, CDR2 SAAADI. Losses at the gene ends were 6 bases for V and 2 bases for J; bases not matched to a gene: 2. The CDR3 bases are TGCGCCAGCAGGGGGGACAGGGCCTACGAGCAGTACTTC. Its protein product is CASRGDRAYEQYF.

The chain uses TRBV6-4 and TRBJ1-1; 7 bases map to TRBD1. CDR1 is MRHNA and CDR2 is SNTAGT in the germline V gene. V lost 4 bases, J lost 3 bases, and 2 bases stayed unmatched. The CDR3 runs 13 residues. Here the CDR3 reads CASSADRDTEAFF. The CDR3 region has the DNA TGTGCCAGCAGTGCAGACAGGGACACTGAAGCTTTCTTT.

CDR3 in DNA: TGTGCCAGCAGCCCCAAGAGCGGGGGCACAGATACGCAGTATTTT. Encoded protein: CASSPKSGGTDTQYF. The rearrangement joins TRBV6-6 to TRBJ2-3, with 7 bases that match TRBD2. CDR1 and CDR2 (germline): MNHNY, SVGAGI (reference sequence). Losses at the gene ends were 6 bases for V and 1 base for J; bases not matched to a gene: 7. The CDR3 extends over 15 amino acids.

The chain is built from TRBV5-1 and TRBJ2-5, with a weak D call TRBD1 (5 bases). The CDR3 loop spans 15 amino acids. V was clipped by 1 base and J by 6 bases, with 16 bases between them. The V gene's germline CDR1 is SGHRS and CDR2 YFSETQ. In nucleotides, the CDR3 is TGCGCCAGCAGCTTGACGACAGCCGGGCTTAAGACCCAGTACTTC. Encoded protein: CASSLTTAGLKTQYF. The full variable domain, its missing parts supplied by reference TRBV5-1 and TRBJ2-5, is KAGVTQTPRYLIKTRGQQVTLSCSPISGHRSVSWYQQTPGQGLQFLFEYFSETQRNKGNFPGRFSGRQFSNSRSEMNVSTLELGDSALYLCASSLTTAGLKTQYFGPGTRLLVL.

The chain is built from TRBV11-2 and TRBJ2-7, with 11 bases matching TRBD1. The germline gives CDR1 SGHAT, CDR2 FQNNGV. CDR3 length: 19 residues. The J segment lost 0 bases and the V segment lost 4 bases, leaving 14 bases of the junction unmatched. Here the CDR3 DNA reads TGTGCCAGCAGCTCCTATCCGGGACAGGGGGGTCGCGGCTCCTACGAGCAGTACTTC. Its protein product is CASSSYPGQGGRGSYEQYF.

This chain joins TRBV4-1 and TRBJ1-1; 9 bases agree with TRBD1. CDR3 length: 14 amino acids. CDR1 is MGHRA, CDR2 YSYEKL, per germline. J lost 5 bases, V lost 3 bases, and 4 bases had no gene match. The CDR3 region has the DNA TGCGCCAGCAGCCACCCGACAGGGGGGACTGAAGCTTTCTTT. This encodes CASSHPTGGTEAFF.

V gene TRBV7-9 combines with J gene TRBJ2-3; D is unclear. CDR3 length: 15 amino acids. CDR1 and CDR2 (germline): SEHNR, FQNEAQ (reference sequence). V dropped 2 bases and J dropped 0 bases, with 9 bases sitting between them. CDR3 sequence: CASSLSAASTDTQYF. The CDR3 DNA reads as TGTGCCAGCAGCTTATCGGCGGCTAGCACAGATACGCAGTATTTT.

CDR3 DNA sequence: TGTGCCAGCCGAGGCGTCTCTAGCACAGATACGCAGTATTTT. Its translation is CASRGVSSTDTQYF. This chain links TRBV28 with TRBJ2-3; no clear D. The CDR3 extends over 14 amino acids. Trimming removed 8 bases from V and 0 bases from J, with 12 bases in between. CDR1 is MDHEN, CDR2 SYDVKM, per germline.

The chain employs TRBV6-1 and TRBJ1-2; the match to TRBD1 covers 8 bases. This CDR3 spans 16 amino acids. V lost 3 bases to trimming and J lost 4 bases; unmatched junction nucleotides: 10. Germline lookup yields CDR1 MNHNS and CDR2 SASEGT. The DNA of the CDR3 is TGTGCCAGCAGTGACCAGACAGGGGTCCGGGGCTATGGCTACACCTTC. Its protein is CASSDQTGVRGYGYTF.

This clone was found a few times. This rearrangement joins TRBV6-5 to TRBJ2-1; D is unclear. V lost 5 bases to trimming and J lost 9 bases, with 20 bases between them. This CDR3 comprises 15 residues. CDR1 and CDR2 from the germline V gene are MNHEY and SVGAGI. The CDR3 protein is CASSISTTRPSEQFF. The CDR3, as DNA: TGTGCCAGCAGTATATCGACGACTCGACCCAGTGAGCAGTTCTTC.

This chain uses TRBV24-1 with TRBJ1-2; 8 nucleotides align to TRBD1. This CDR3 has 16 amino acids. The J segment lost 4 bases and the V segment lost 2 bases, leaving 8 bases of the junction unmatched. Germline CDR1 and CDR2: KGHDR and SFDVKD. The CDR3 loop is CATSDSNRGGFYGYTF. The CDR3 nucleotides read TGTGCCACCAGTGATTCTAACAGGGGGGGCTTCTATGGCTACACCTTC.

The CDR3 sequence: CASSYEPGLNYEQYF. DNA of the CDR3: TGTGCCAGCAGTTACGAACCGGGACTTAACTACGAGCAGTACTTC. This sequence joins TRBV6-5 and TRBJ2-7, with D perhaps TRBD2 (6 bases). V lost 2 bases to trimming and J lost 3 bases, with 14 bases between them. The CDR3 is 15 amino acids. The V gene's germline CDR1 is MNHEY and CDR2 SVGAGI.

The V and J genes are TRBV5-1 and TRBJ2-3; 9 bases agree with TRBD1. The CDR3 extends over 16 amino acids. J gave up 6 bases and V 2 bases, and 10 bases lay outside the gene matches. CDR1 and CDR2 (germline): SGHRS, YFSETQ. CDR3 coding DNA: TGCGCCAGCAGCTTAGGCGACAGGGGGTCTGTCGATACGCAGTATTTT. It yields the protein CASSLGDRGSVDTQYF. The full variable domain, in which reference TRBV5-1 and TRBJ2-3 provide the parts outside the CDR3, is KAGVTQTPRYLIKTRGQQVTLSCSPISGHRSVSWYQQTPGQGLQFLFEYFSETQRNKGNFPGRFSGRQFSNSRSEMNVSTLELGDSALYLCASSLGDRGSVDTQYFGPGTRLTVL.

The chain links TRBV7-2 to TRBJ2-7; TRBD2 is a possible D gene (6 bases). The CDR3 has 14 residues. V gave up 2 bases and J gave up 7 bases, with 15 bases separating them. Germline V gives CDR1 SGHTA, CDR2 FQGNSA. The CDR3 bases are TGTGCCAGCAGCTTATCTACGGGGGTTAGTGAGCAGTACGTC. It codes for CASSLSTGVSEQYV.

The J gene is TRBJ2-5, the V gene TRBV4-1; D unresolved. The CDR3 contains 14 residues. Germline V gives CDR1 MGHRA, CDR2 YSYEKL. V shed 1 base and J shed 2 bases, with 8 bases lying between them. The CDR3 reads CASSQVLRQETQYF. CDR3 coding DNA: TGCGCCAGCAGCCAAGTTCTACGACAAGAGACCCAGTACTTC.

This clone was detected once. The rearrangement links TRBV6-6 to TRBJ1-1, with unresolved D. The CDR3 totals 15 residues. V shed 0 bases and J shed 1 base, with 9 bases lying between them. Germline V gene lookup returns CDR1 MNHNY and CDR2 SVGAGI (reference sequence). The CDR3 is CASSYSPRQNTEAFF. CDR3 coding DNA: TGTGCCAGCAGTTACTCGCCGAGGCAGAACACTGAAGCTTTCTTT.

The count of this clone is one. The chain carries TRBV4-2 and TRBJ2-5; 7 bases are shared with TRBD2. V shed 0 bases, J shed 6 bases, and the junction held 10 bases outside the gene matches. Per germline, CDR1 LGHNA and CDR2 YNFKEQ. The CDR3 totals 16 residues. This chain's CDR3 is CASSQDRGGSGKTQYF. As DNA, the CDR3 is TGTGCCAGCAGCCAAGACCGGGGCGGGAGCGGGAAGACCCAGTACTTC.